This paragraph reports one TCR beta chain. The antigen is not known. The CDR3 covers 13 residues. From germline, CDR1 is LNHDA and CDR2 SQIVND (reference sequence). Trimming took 3 bases from V and 6 from J, leaving 11 bases between them. The record originates from a study of shared clonotypes between healthy human individuals. Study observations and caveats: Blood alone was sampled, and tissue repertoires likely differ.

This table comes from immunoSEQ multiplex PCR, and its TCRdb copy is limited to in-frame clones, with some not included. The table has around 2.1 million clones, 85% to 95% seen once; the top ten hold approximately 1.7%. Naive CD8 cells, CD45RO-negative and positively selected for CCR7, excluded terminally differentiated effector memory CD45RA+ cells. The source is a man aged 18 to 35 in good health. Some clones in this sample may be carry-over from other donors' samples. The chain carries TRBV19 and TRBJ1-2; D may be TRBD1 (6 bases). The sequencing sample was made of naive CD8+ T cells from PBMCs. The CDR3 sequence is CASSIGGADGYTF. As DNA, the CDR3 is TGTGCCAGTAGTATTGGGGGGGCAGATGGCTACACCTTC. Drawing the rest from reference TRBV19 and TRBJ1-2, the complete variable domain is DGGITQSPKYLFRKEGQNVTLSCEQNLNHDAMYWYRQDPGQGLRLIYYSQIVNDFQKGDIAEGYSVSREKKESFPLTVTSAQKNPTAFYLCASSIGGADGYTFGSGTRLTVV.